Below are 30 T cell receptor beta chains sequenced from a single sample in a study of tumor-infiltrating lymphocytes in localized non-small cell lung cancer. TCRdb's table, derived via immunoSEQ multiplex PCR, lists solely in-frame clones and lacks some. The table records some 10,000 clones, about three fifths of them present only once. The material sequenced was uninvolved lung tissue not adjacent to the tumor. The receptors derive from a human donor with non-small cell lung cancer.

The gene calls are TRBV5-4 and TRBJ1-1, with 9 bases lining up with TRBD1. The ends lost 4 bases at V and 6 bases at J; junction bases unmatched: 7. This CDR3 is 14 amino acids long. Germline V gene lookup returns CDR1 SGHNT and CDR2 YYREEE (reference sequence). CDR3 in DNA: TGTGCCAGCAGCCCAGGACAGGGGAAAGCTGAAGCTTTCTTT. Translated, it gives CASSPGQGKAEAFF.

The CDR3 DNA follows: TGCAGTGGGGACAGGAGTCATGGCTACACCTTC. Amino acids: CSGDRSHGYTF. This chain connects TRBV20-1 to TRBJ1-2, with 8 bases matching TRBD1. The germline V gene has CDR1 DFQATT and CDR2 SNEGSKA (reference sequence). The CDR3 is 11 amino acids. Trimming at V came to 7 bases and at J to 6 bases, leaving 4 bases not matched to a gene.

There are a few counts of this clone. The chain joins TRBV2 to TRBJ1-1; a weak D match, TRBD1 (5 bases). Germline V lookup: CDR1 SNHLY, CDR2 FYNNEI. Trimming cost V 3 bases and J 2 bases, with 16 bases left between them. The CDR3 runs to 16 residues. CDR3 nucleotide sequence: TGTGCCAGCAGTGATGGGGGTTGGAGAGAAAACACTGAAGCTTTCTTT. Translation gives CASSDGGWRENTEAFF.

This rearrangement joins TRBV14 to TRBJ2-1, with unresolved D. V was clipped by 4 bases and J by 2 bases, with 15 bases between them. The CDR3 sequence is 16 residues long. Germline values: CDR1 SGHDN, CDR2 FVKESK. The CDR3 loop is CASSPQAAFTYNEQFF. CDR3 bases: TGTGCCAGCAGCCCTCAGGCAGCCTTCACCTACAATGAGCAGTTCTTC.

This clone showed up just once. The rearrangement joins TRBV7-9 to TRBJ2-1; D is unresolved. This CDR3 has 13 amino acids. CDR1 is SEHNR and CDR2 is FQNEAQ in the germline V gene (reference sequence). The V end was cut by 3 bases, the J end by 0 bases, with 3 bases between. In nucleotides, the CDR3 is TGTGCCAGCAGCTTTCCCTCCTACAATGAGCAGTTCTTC. Translation gives CASSFPSYNEQFF.

The genes are TRBV7-2 and TRBJ2-3, with unresolved D. The germline V gene encodes CDR1 SGHTA and CDR2 FQGNSA. The V and J ends lost 1 base and 12 bases respectively, with 8 bases between them. This CDR3 is built from 11 residues. CDR3 in DNA: TGTGCCAGCAGCTTAGTTGAATACCAGTATTTT. This encodes CASSLVEYQYF. Full variable domain (rest looked up from reference TRBV7-2 and TRBJ2-3): GAGVSQSPSNKVTEKGKDVELRCDPISGHTALYWYRQSLGQGLEFLIYFQGNSAPDKSGLPSDRFSAERTGGSVSTLTIQRTQQEDSAVYLCASSLVEYQYFGPGTRLTVL.

The chain combines TRBV2 with TRBJ2-7, with 10 bases matching TRBD1. CDR3 length: 14 residues. V shed 7 bases and J 3 bases; nucleotides not matched to a gene: 6. From germline, CDR1 is SNHLY and CDR2 FYNNEI. CDR3 bases: TGTGCCAGCACGGACCGGACAGGGGGCTACGAGCAGTACTTC. This gives the protein CASTDRTGGYEQYF. Using reference TRBV2 and TRBJ2-7 for the parts outside the CDR3, the full variable domain is EPEVTQTPSHQVTQMGQEVILRCVPISNHLYFYWYRQILGQKVEFLVSFYNNEISEKSEIFDDQFSVERPDGSNFTLKIRSTKLEDSAMYFCASTDRTGGYEQYFGPGTRLTVT.

J is TRBJ2-1 and V is TRBV11-3, with D perhaps matching TRBD2 (7 bases). Trimming cost V 2 bases and J 8 bases, with 10 bases left between them. The CDR3 loop spans 13 amino acids. Germline CDR1 is SGHNT and CDR2 is YENEEA. The CDR3 is CASSLRGGHEQFF. Written as DNA, the CDR3 is TGTGCCAGCAGCTTAAGGGGGGGCCATGAGCAGTTCTTC.

The chain couples TRBV5-1 to TRBJ1-2, with D unresolved. This CDR3 is built from 15 residues. Trimming pared 2 bases from V and 6 bases from J, leaving 17 bases between. Germline-derived CDR1 and CDR2 are SGHRS and YFSETQ. CDR3 coding DNA: TGCGCCAGCAGCTTCGGGCCGAGTTTTCCGGATGGCTACACCTTC. Translated, it gives CASSFGPSFPDGYTF.

CDR3 in DNA: TGCAGTGCTTCAGGGGGCTATGGCTACACCTTC. As protein: CSASGGYGYTF. This chain joins TRBV20-1 and TRBJ1-2; 7 bases are shared with TRBD1. The germline V gene has CDR1 DFQATT and CDR2 SNEGSKA (reference sequence). Trimming took 5 bases from V and 4 from J; bases not matched to a gene: 1. The CDR3 covers 11 residues.

CDR3 bases: TGTGCCAGTAGTCCTGCACCCACGGGCGGCTACACCTTC. Its protein product is CASSPAPTGGYTF. The chain couples TRBV19 to TRBJ1-2; D gene ambiguous. The CDR3 has 13 residues. The germline V and J ends were trimmed by 5 bases and 8 bases, with 15 bases remaining between them. Per the germline V gene, CDR1 is LNHDA and CDR2 is SQIVND (reference sequence).

The chain joins TRBV7-8 to TRBJ1-2; D is unresolved. The V and J ends lost 5 bases and 4 bases respectively, with 11 bases between them. CDR1 is SGHVS and CDR2 is FQNEAQ in the germline V gene. This CDR3 spans 13 amino acids. CDR3 coding DNA: TGTGCCAGCAGCGTCGGGTTTGCCTATGGCTACACCTTC. It translates to CASSVGFAYGYTF.

The chain joins TRBV11-2 to TRBJ1-1, with 7 bases fitting TRBD1. After removal of 5 bases from V and 10 bases from J, the junction contained 7 bases not matched to a gene. Germline V lookup: CDR1 SGHAT, CDR2 FQNNGV. This CDR3 is built from 12 residues. The CDR3 is CASSLSTGRAFF. The DNA of the CDR3 is TGTGCCAGCAGCCTTTCGACAGGGAGAGCTTTCTTT.

DNA of the CDR3: TGTGCCAGCAGTTTCTTAGGGACTAGCGGGGGGGCCGAAGAGACCCAGTACTTC. Residues: CASSFLGTSGGAEETQYF. The chain is built from TRBV28 and TRBJ2-5; TRBD2 agrees at 16 bases. The CDR3 covers 18 residues. J lost 3 bases, V lost 3 bases, and 7 bases had no gene match. Germline CDR1 is MDHEN and CDR2 is SYDVKM.

The genes are TRBV7-9 and TRBJ2-1; no clear D gene. This CDR3 has 14 residues. Trimming took off 5 bases at V and 9 bases at J, with 17 bases between the two ends. CDR1 is SEHNR and CDR2 is FQNEAQ in the germline V gene (reference sequence). DNA of the CDR3: TGTGCCAGCAGCCCTCAAGGGCTAGTTGGTGAGCAGTTCTTC. Translated: CASSPQGLVGEQFF.

The V call is TRBV20-1, the J call TRBJ1-3, with D possibly being TRBD1 (5 bases). The CDR3 has 11 residues. V gave up 6 bases and J gave up 4 bases, with 7 bases separating them. Per germline, CDR1 DFQATT and CDR2 SNEGSKA (reference sequence). CDR3 coding DNA: TGCAGTGCCGGGGGGGGAAACACCATATATTTT. It yields the protein CSAGGGNTIYF.

This chain uses TRBV5-1 with TRBJ2-3; D is ambiguous. CDR3 length equals 15 residues. The V gene's germline CDR1 is SGHRS and CDR2 YFSETQ. V lost 6 bases, J lost 3 bases, and 17 bases lay in between. The CDR3 DNA is TGCGCCAGCACCCCCGAGGTGGCCCTGACAGATACGCAGTATTTT. Translated, it gives CASTPEVALTDTQYF.

The rearrangement joins TRBV18 to TRBJ1-5; D is perhaps TRBD1 (6 bases). Germline V gene data show CDR1 as KGHSH and CDR2 as LQKENI. V was shortened by 1 base and J by 15 bases, with 16 bases between the two germline ends. This CDR3 region has 13 residues. DNA of the CDR3: TGTGCCAGCTCACCACAGGACAGTGCCCCTCGGCATTTT. This translates into CASSPQDSAPRHF.

This clone is medium-sized within its sample. The chain is built from TRBV7-2 and TRBJ1-5; a possible D gene is TRBD1 (5 bases). CDR3 length: 16 amino acids. Germline V gene sequence: CDR1 SGHTA, CDR2 FQGNSA. V was shortened by 0 bases and J by 0 bases, with 9 bases between the two germline ends. In DNA form, the CDR3 reads TGTGCCAGCAGCTTAGCCGGGGGATATAGCAATCAGCCCCAGCATTTT. Protein: CASSLAGGYSNQPQHF.

By proportion, this clone is large (0.1 to 1%). This chain links TRBV11-2 with TRBJ1-1, with 9 nucleotides matching TRBD1. After removal of 0 bases from V and 8 bases from J, the junction contained 4 bases not matched to a gene. Looked up from germline, CDR1 is SGHAT and CDR2 is FQNNGV. This CDR3 has 14 residues. The CDR3 reads CASSLEGGTGEAFF. CDR3 sequence (DNA): TGTGCCAGCAGCTTAGAGGGGGGGACAGGGGAAGCTTTCTTT.

This clone was detected only once. As DNA, the CDR3 is TGTGCCAGCAGCTTGGCCAGGGGGAACTATGGCTACACCTTC. Encoded protein: CASSLARGNYGYTF. The chain carries TRBV11-3 and TRBJ1-2; 7 bases align to TRBD1. Germline V gene lookup returns CDR1 SGHNT and CDR2 YENEEA. J gave up 2 bases and V 3 bases, and 3 bases lay outside the gene matches. This CDR3 has 14 residues. The full variable domain, with the rest looked up from reference TRBV11-3 and TRBJ1-2, is EAGVVQSPRYKIIEKKQPVAFWCNPISGHNTLYWYLQNLGQGPELLIRYENEEAVDDSQLPKDRFSAERLKGVDSTLKIQPAELGDSAVYLCASSLARGNYGYTFGSGTRLTVV.

For the CDR3, the DNA is TGCGCCAGCAGCTCCTCAGGACAGAACACCGGGGAGCTGTTTTTT. Amino acid sequence: CASSSSGQNTGELFF. The genes are TRBV5-1 and TRBJ2-2, with D possibly being TRBD1 (5 bases). CDR1 and CDR2 from the germline V gene are SGHRS and YFSETQ. Between the trimmed V and J ends, which lost 3 bases and 1 base, there was a span of 10 bases. The CDR3 consists of 15 residues.

This rearrangement joins TRBV4-2 to TRBJ1-3; no clear D gene. The ends were cut back, 1 base at V and 4 bases at J, with 5 bases in the middle. CDR1 is LGHNA and CDR2 is YNFKEQ in the germline V gene. This CDR3 region has 13 residues. For the CDR3, the DNA is TGTGCCAGCAGCCAAGGGGGAGGAAACACCATATATTTT. As protein: CASSQGGGNTIYF.

The CDR3 DNA sequence: TGTGCCAGCAGCTTAGGTGTGGGCGAGCAGTACTTC. Protein: CASSLGVGEQYF. The V and J genes are TRBV7-3 and TRBJ2-7; D gene uncertain. Germline CDR1 and CDR2: SGHTA and FQGTGA. Trimming removed 2 bases from V and 6 bases from J, with 8 bases in between. CDR3 length: 12 amino acids. Full variable domain (rest looked up from reference TRBV7-3 and TRBJ2-7): GAGVSQTPSNKVTEKGKYVELRCDPISGHTALYWYRQSLGQGPEFLIYFQGTGAADDSGLPNDRFFAVRPEGSVSTLKIQRTERGDSAVYLCASSLGVGEQYFGPGTRLTVT.

As DNA, the CDR3 is TGTGCCAGCAGCTTCCGGGGGGGCCACGGGGAGCTGTTTTTT. This sequence encodes CASSFRGGHGELFF. This chain joins TRBV7-2 and TRBJ2-2, with 8 nucleotides matching TRBD2. With 3 bases clipped from V and 7 bases from J, the junction kept 4 bases outside the gene matches. The CDR3 has 14 amino acids. From germline, CDR1 is SGHTA and CDR2 FQGNSA.

A few counts support this clone. J is TRBJ1-2 and V is TRBV5-1, with D perhaps matching TRBD1 (5 bases). This CDR3 region has 14 residues. Germline V gene data show CDR1 as SGHRS and CDR2 as YFSETQ. Trimming removed 4 bases from V and 5 bases from J, with 15 bases in between. CDR3: CASSPGGVGYGYTF. CDR3 sequence (DNA): TGCGCCAGCAGCCCCGGGGGTGTTGGGTATGGCTACACCTTC. The variable domain in full, with the rest retrieved from reference TRBV5-1 and TRBJ1-2, is KAGVTQTPRYLIKTRGQQVTLSCSPISGHRSVSWYQQTPGQGLQFLFEYFSETQRNKGNFPGRFSGRQFSNSRSEMNVSTLELGDSALYLCASSPGGVGYGYTFGSGTRLTVV.

This clone occurred a few times. The genes are TRBV19 and TRBJ1-3; the D is unclear. The CDR3 extends over 17 amino acids. Between the trimmed V and J ends, which lost 5 bases and 6 bases, there was a span of 23 bases. Germline V gene sequence: CDR1 LNHDA, CDR2 SQIVND (reference sequence). This CDR3 is CASSSDPLDRHLNTIYF. The DNA for the CDR3 is TGTGCCAGTAGTTCCGACCCTTTAGACCGACACCTAAACACCATATATTTT.

The CDR3 is CASSEVPGNTIYF. In nucleotides, the CDR3 is TGTGCCAGCAGTGAAGTGCCCGGAAACACCATATATTTT. V gene TRBV6-4 combines with J gene TRBJ1-3; D unclear. Germline lookup yields CDR1 MRHNA and CDR2 SNTAGT. V lost 3 bases and J 4 bases, leaving 7 bases between the germline ends. CDR3 size: 13 residues.

This clone has only a few counts. CDR3 sequence reads: CASSQERGGQETQYF. CDR3 nucleotide sequence: TGCGCCAGCAGCCAAGAGCGGGGGGGCCAAGAGACCCAGTACTTC. The rearrangement links TRBV4-3 to TRBJ2-5; 9 nucleotides align to TRBD2. CDR1 is LGHNA, CDR2 YSLEER, per germline. This CDR3 spans 15 amino acids. V dropped 0 bases and J dropped 1; count of bases not matched to a gene: 0.

Concerning this clone: At one end the junction does not follow the germline gene, possibly because of a read error. This sequence joins TRBV7-9 and TRBJ2-2; 9 bases map to TRBD2. Germline V lookup: CDR1 SEHNR, CDR2 FQNEAQ (reference sequence). CDR3 length: 15 residues. DNA for the CDR3: TGTGCCAGCAGCATAGCGGGGGATCCCACCGGGGAGCTGTTTTTT. It yields the protein CASSIAGDPTGELFF. The variable domain in full, with the rest retrieved from reference TRBV7-9 and TRBJ2-2, is DTGVSQNPRHKITKRGQNVTFRCDPISEHNRLYWYRQTLGQGPEFLTYFQNEAQLEKSRLLSDRFSAERPKGSFSTLEIQRTEQGDSAMYLCASSIAGDPTGELFFGEGSRLTVL.